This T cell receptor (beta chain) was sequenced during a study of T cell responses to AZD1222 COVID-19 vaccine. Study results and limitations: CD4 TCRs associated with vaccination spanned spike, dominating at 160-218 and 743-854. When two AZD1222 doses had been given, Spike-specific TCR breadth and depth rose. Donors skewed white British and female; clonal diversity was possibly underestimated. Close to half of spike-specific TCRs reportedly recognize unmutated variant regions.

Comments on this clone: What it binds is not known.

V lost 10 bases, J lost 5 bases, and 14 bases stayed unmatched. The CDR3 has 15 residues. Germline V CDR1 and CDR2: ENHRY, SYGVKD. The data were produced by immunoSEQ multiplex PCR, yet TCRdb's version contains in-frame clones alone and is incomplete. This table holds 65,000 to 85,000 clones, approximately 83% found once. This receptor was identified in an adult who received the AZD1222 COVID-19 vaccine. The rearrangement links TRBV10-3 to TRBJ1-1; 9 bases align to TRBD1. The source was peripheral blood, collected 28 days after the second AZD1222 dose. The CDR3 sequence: CASNRRGQGDTEAFF. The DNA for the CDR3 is TGTGCCAGCAACCGACGGGGACAGGGAGATACTGAAGCTTTCTTT.